This TCR beta chain is from a study of control samples from healthy donors and cancer patients. TCRdb keeps only in-frame clones here, not all; method: immunoSEQ multiplex PCR. The repertoire includes 120,000 or so clones, less than 90% of them detected once, and around 2% sits in the top ten. The CDR3 sequence is 14 residues long. Germline lookup yields CDR1 SNHLY and CDR2 FYNNEI. The V gene end was trimmed by 8 bases and the J gene end by 12 bases; junction bases not matched to a gene: 14. The sequence came from a man aged 18 to 29 in good health. The sequenced material came from blood. The chain links TRBV2 to TRBJ2-1, with 9 positions matching TRBD2. Here the CDR3 reads CASGSWAGGRSQFF. In DNA form, the CDR3 reads TGTGCCAGCGGCTCATGGGCGGGAGGGAGATCGCAGTTCTTC.